The 31 T cell receptor beta chains in this list originate from one sample, sequenced in a study of T cell changes during pregnancy in multiple sclerosis (dated by TCRdb to between 2018 and 2021). To prepare the library, the immunoSEQ multiplex PCR assay was applied. As stored in TCRdb, this immuneACCESS dataset retains in-frame rearrangements with V and J assigned. A fraction of the clones does not appear; measured against another copy, unresolved V genes explain less than half of the discrepancy, and the remainder lacks a known reason. In this sample the table shows about 88,000 clones, 92% of which occur a single time. The ten top clones hold more than 1.5% of the sample. The sequences come from peripheral blood, collected in the first trimester of pregnancy. These receptors all stem from a female donor with multiple sclerosis, enrolled in a pregnancy study.

The chain combines TRBV28 with TRBJ1-2, with 8 nucleotides matching TRBD1. Germline lookup yields CDR1 MDHEN and CDR2 SYDVKM. The CDR3 is 15 residues long. V trimming: 1 base; J trimming: 7 bases; junction bases outside the gene matches: 8. The CDR3 DNA sequence: TGTGCCAGCAGTTTATCGGCAGGGGGCGCCGGTGGCTACACCTTC. Encoded protein: CASSLSAGGAGGYTF.

CDR3 sequence: CASSPGQSGYGYTF. Here the CDR3 DNA reads TGTGCCAGCAGTCCGGGACAGTCGGGCTATGGCTACACCTTC. The chain recombines TRBV25-1 with TRBJ1-2, with TRBD1 matching 7 bases. Germline CDR1 MGHDK, CDR2 SYGVNS. The CDR3 sequence is 14 residues long. After removal of 5 bases from V and 4 bases from J, the junction contained 7 bases not matched to a gene.

The chain employs TRBV7-9 and TRBJ2-5, with 8 bases aligning to TRBD1. Germline values: CDR1 SEHNR, CDR2 FQNEAQ (reference sequence). This CDR3 has 17 residues. V gave up 5 bases and J gave up 1 base; unmatched junction bases: 12. In nucleotides, the CDR3 is TGTGCCAGCAGCCCAGGACAGGGAAATATATTCCAAGAGACCCAGTACTTC. Protein: CASSPGQGNIFQETQYF.

This rearrangement joins TRBV10-2 to TRBJ2-2; D not certain. Trimming removed 5 bases from V and 6 bases from J, with 7 bases in between. CDR3 size: 12 residues. From germline, CDR1 is WSHSY and CDR2 SAAADI. CDR3 sequence (DNA): TGCGCCAGCAGTCTAGGTTCCGGGGAGCTGTTTTTT. Protein: CASSLGSGELFF.

This chain uses TRBV6-1 with TRBJ2-7, with a weak D call TRBD2 (5 bases). The germline gives CDR1 MNHNS, CDR2 SASEGT. This CDR3 comprises 14 residues. Deletions cut 5 bases from V and 4 bases from J, with 15 bases between. Written as DNA, the CDR3 is TGTGCCAGCAGTCAACTAGGCGGAACTTACGAGCAGTACTTC. Residues: CASSQLGGTYEQYF.

The chain uses TRBV7-6 and TRBJ2-3, with D tentatively TRBD2 (6 bases). The CDR3 contains 15 residues. V lost 1 base and J 2 bases, leaving 10 bases between the germline ends. CDR1 and CDR2 from the germline V gene are SGHVS and FNYEAQ. Here the CDR3 reads CASSLVAGTTDTQYF. CDR3 DNA: TGTGCCAGCAGCTTAGTGGCGGGGACCACAGATACGCAGTATTTT.

V usage is TRBV9 and J usage is TRBJ1-4; perhaps TRBD1 as D (6 bases). CDR3 length: 14 amino acids. V was shortened by 4 bases and J by 5 bases, with 12 bases between the two germline ends. Germline V lookup: CDR1 SGDLS, CDR2 YYNGEE. The CDR3 region is CASSLGQGNEKLFF. For the CDR3, the DNA is TGTGCCAGCAGCCTGGGACAAGGAAATGAAAAACTGTTTTTT.

The gene calls are TRBV27 and TRBJ2-5; 12 bases are a match to TRBD2. After removal of 2 bases from V and 0 bases from J, the junction contained 7 bases not matched to a gene. Germline assignment: CDR1 MNHEY and CDR2 SMNVEV (reference sequence). CDR3 length: 18 residues. The CDR3 spells CASSLRGGTSGYQETQYF. The CDR3 bases are TGTGCCAGCAGTTTAAGGGGGGGGACTAGCGGGTACCAAGAGACCCAGTACTTC.

CDR3 bases: TGCGCCAGCAGCGTCGGGACTCCCGTTCTTTACAATGAGCAGTTCTTC. Translation: CASSVGTPVLYNEQFF. This sequence joins TRBV5-1 and TRBJ2-1; perhaps TRBD2 as D (6 bases). The CDR3 covers 16 residues. CDR1 SGHRS and CDR2 YFSETQ come from the germline V gene. V lost 4 bases and J lost 4, with 18 bases in between.

About this clone itself: The junction departs from germline at one end; a sequencing error may be responsible. This rearrangement joins TRBV2 to TRBJ1-4, with TRBD1 identical over 7 bases. CDR1 is SNHLY, CDR2 FYNNEI, per germline. The CDR3 has 11 amino acids. This CDR3 reads CASSSSGTAVF. As DNA, the CDR3 is TGTGCCAGCAGTTCCTCCGGGACAGCCGTTTTT.

The chain has TRBV28 and TRBJ1-5, with 9 bases identical to TRBD1. The germline V gene encodes CDR1 MDHEN and CDR2 SYDVKM. This CDR3 spans 15 amino acids. The junction had 7 bases not matched to a gene; V was cut back by 4 bases and J by 6 bases. The chain's CDR3 is CASSSGQGFGQPQHF. The CDR3 region has the DNA TGTGCCAGCAGTTCGGGACAGGGTTTCGGTCAGCCCCAGCATTTT.

The chain recombines TRBV7-9 with TRBJ2-2; 8 bases match TRBD1. This CDR3 contains 14 residues. The V segment lost 4 bases and the J segment 7 bases; nucleotides outside the gene matches: 5. Germline CDR1 reads SEHNR; CDR2 reads FQNEAQ (reference sequence). The CDR3 reads CASSSRGLFGELFF. The CDR3, as DNA: TGTGCCAGCAGCTCCAGGGGGCTTTTCGGGGAGCTGTTTTTT.

The chain employs TRBV28 and TRBJ1-1, with 9 bases that match TRBD1. The CDR3 has 15 residues. V lost 4 bases to trimming and J lost 4 bases; unmatched junction nucleotides: 7. Germline V gene data show CDR1 as MDHEN and CDR2 as SYDVKM. This CDR3 is CASSSGTGMVTEAFF. The CDR3 DNA reads as TGTGCCAGCAGTTCGGGGACAGGGATGGTCACTGAAGCTTTCTTT.

J is TRBJ1-1 and V is TRBV5-4, with D unresolved. Trimming took off 1 base at V and 2 bases at J, with 6 bases between the two ends. This CDR3 region has 13 residues. Per germline, CDR1 SGHNT and CDR2 YYREEE (reference sequence). The CDR3 coding sequence is TGTGCCAGCAGCTTGAGGACTAACACTGAAGCTTTCTTT. Its protein product is CASSLRTNTEAFF.

The chain has TRBV2 and TRBJ1-1, with D maybe TRBD1 (5 bases). CDR3 length: 14 amino acids. The ends were cut back, 8 bases at V and 0 bases at J, with 13 bases in the middle. Per the germline V gene, CDR1 is SNHLY and CDR2 is FYNNEI. The CDR3 DNA reads TGTGCCAGCGCGGTTGACAGTCTGAACACTGAAGCTTTCTTT. It yields the protein CASAVDSLNTEAFF.

V is TRBV19 and J is TRBJ1-2, with D unclear. Trimming stripped 7 bases from V and 4 bases from J, with 13 bases between. CDR1 is LNHDA and CDR2 is SQIVND in the germline V gene (reference sequence). The CDR3 extends over 13 amino acids. The chain's CDR3 is CASTFGGGYGYTF. CDR3 DNA: TGTGCCAGTACCTTCGGCGGTGGCTATGGCTACACCTTC.

This clone was observed once. The chain recombines TRBV28 with TRBJ1-2; possibly TRBD1 for D (6 bases). The V and J ends lost 5 bases and 2 bases respectively, with 12 bases between them. The germline V gene has CDR1 MDHEN and CDR2 SYDVKM. The CDR3 sequence is 14 residues long. For the CDR3, the DNA is TGTGCCAGCAGTCCAGGGGCAGTAAACTATGGCTACACCTTC. It codes for CASSPGAVNYGYTF.

The gene calls are TRBV7-6 and TRBJ2-3; weak D call: TRBD2 (5 bases). Germline loops: CDR1 SGHVS, CDR2 FNYEAQ. This CDR3 has 13 amino acids. V was shortened by 1 base and J by 10 bases, with 12 bases between the two germline ends. This CDR3 is CASSLGIALPQYF. The CDR3 coding sequence is TGTGCCAGCAGCTTAGGAATAGCGCTTCCGCAGTATTTT.

The rearrangement links TRBV4-2 to TRBJ2-2; a weak D match, TRBD2 (5 bases). V was shortened by 0 bases and J by 6 bases, with 8 bases between the two germline ends. CDR1 and CDR2 from the germline V gene are LGHNA and YNFKEQ. The CDR3 has 14 residues. The CDR3 loop is CASSQELRAGELFF. CDR3 sequence (DNA): TGTGCCAGCAGCCAAGAGCTGCGGGCCGGGGAGCTGTTTTTT.

V is TRBV27 and J is TRBJ2-1; possible D gene TRBD2, 5 bases. The germline V gene encodes CDR1 MNHEY and CDR2 SMNVEV (reference sequence). The CDR3 has 12 residues. Between the trimmed V and J ends, which lost 3 bases and 10 bases, there was a span of 10 bases. The CDR3 here is CASSFLGGEQFF. The DNA of the CDR3 is TGTGCCAGCAGTTTTTTAGGAGGCGAGCAGTTCTTC.

The genes are TRBV19 and TRBJ2-7; 7 nucleotides align to TRBD1. Per the germline V gene, CDR1 is LNHDA and CDR2 is SQIVND (reference sequence). The CDR3 runs to 14 residues. V shed 3 bases, J shed 2 bases, and the junction held 4 bases outside the gene matches. CDR3 in amino acids: CASSITGATYEQYF. Written as DNA, the CDR3 is TGTGCCAGTAGTATCACAGGGGCGACCTACGAGCAGTACTTC.

The chain uses TRBV19 and TRBJ1-5, with a tentative D call TRBD1 (6 bases). Per the germline V gene, CDR1 is LNHDA and CDR2 is SQIVND (reference sequence). This CDR3 contains 17 residues. Trimming took off 3 bases at V and 3 bases at J, with 18 bases between the two ends. The CDR3 region has the DNA TGTGCCAGTAGTATTGGAACAGGACAGCCATTCAATCAGCCCCAGCATTTT. Translation gives CASSIGTGQPFNQPQHF.

This rearrangement joins TRBV27 to TRBJ2-7; tentative D call: TRBD2 (6 bases). Trimming shortened V by 5 bases and J by 0 bases, and 11 bases separated the two germline ends. The CDR3 runs to 14 residues. Germline V lookup: CDR1 MNHEY, CDR2 SMNVEV (reference sequence). The DNA of the CDR3 is TGTGCCAGCAGTAGCGGGTTAGGCTCCTACGAGCAGTACTTC. Amino acids: CASSSGLGSYEQYF.

This chain links TRBV10-2 with TRBJ2-1; TRBD2 is a possible D gene (6 bases). Trimming cost V 2 bases and J 8 bases, with 16 bases left between them. The CDR3 runs 15 residues. The germline CDR1 and CDR2 sequences are WSHSY and SAAADI. The CDR3 DNA is TGCGCCAGCAGTGAGCAGGCTAGCGCCGTGGATGAGCAGTTCTTC. This sequence encodes CASSEQASAVDEQFF.

The chain is built from TRBV5-4 and TRBJ2-1; a possible D gene is TRBD2 (7 bases). The CDR3 is made up of 14 amino acids. Germline V gene sequence: CDR1 SGHNT, CDR2 YYREEE (reference sequence). Trimming cost V 0 bases and J 8 bases, with 12 bases left between them. The CDR3 DNA is TGTGCCAGCAGCTTGGAGGGGGGGGCGGATGAGCAGTTCTTC. This gives the protein CASSLEGGADEQFF.

V is TRBV2 and J is TRBJ2-7, with 8 bases that match TRBD1. CDR1 is SNHLY and CDR2 is FYNNEI in the germline V gene. J gave up 2 bases and V 8 bases, and 5 bases lay outside the gene matches. This CDR3 spans 13 amino acids. CDR3 region: CASSGQEPYEQYF. The CDR3, as DNA: TGTGCCAGCTCGGGACAGGAGCCCTACGAGCAGTACTTC.

This clone has at least ten counts. The chain couples TRBV4-1 to TRBJ2-7; 9 nucleotides match TRBD2. The CDR3 length is 15 residues. V shed 1 base, J shed 5 bases, and the junction held 6 bases outside the gene matches. CDR1 and CDR2 (germline): MGHRA, YSYEKL. The CDR3 DNA reads as TGCGCCAGCAGCCAAGGGGCGGGAGGGCGCAACGAGCAGTACTTC. Translating it yields CASSQGAGGRNEQYF.

V and J are TRBV19 and TRBJ1-2; D is perhaps TRBD1 (5 bases). The CDR3 contains 14 residues. The V and J ends lost 5 bases and 4 bases respectively, with 14 bases between them. Germline V CDR1 and CDR2: LNHDA, SQIVND (reference sequence). The CDR3 loop reads CASSPQGYGYGYTF. The CDR3 DNA reads TGTGCCAGTAGTCCCCAGGGCTATGGCTATGGCTACACCTTC.

The chain recombines TRBV19 with TRBJ2-1, with 11 positions matching TRBD2. The germline V gene encodes CDR1 LNHDA and CDR2 SQIVND (reference sequence). V shed 7 bases and J 8 bases; nucleotides not matched to a gene: 16. CDR3 length equals 17 residues. The CDR3 protein is CASTPRASGRSGDEQFF. The CDR3 DNA is TGTGCCAGTACCCCGAGGGCTAGCGGGAGGTCCGGCGATGAGCAGTTCTTC.

The chain combines TRBV15 with TRBJ2-2; 11 positions match TRBD2. The trim removed 1 base at V and 6 bases at J, leaving 4 bases unmatched. The CDR3 covers 16 residues. Germline CDR1 LNHNV, CDR2 YYDKDF (reference sequence). CDR3 sequence: CATSRGSGREAGELFF. Written as DNA, the CDR3 is TGTGCCACCAGCAGAGGTAGCGGGAGGGAGGCCGGGGAGCTGTTTTTT.

The rearrangement joins TRBV6-5 to TRBJ2-3, with D unclear. CDR3 length equals 14 residues. Trimming left V 0 bases short and J 3 bases short, with 7 bases between. From germline, CDR1 is MNHEY and CDR2 SVGAGI. In DNA, the CDR3 is TGTGCCAGCAGTTACTCCTACGGGACAGATACGCAGTATTTT. Encoded protein: CASSYSYGTDTQYF.